Shown below are 27 T cell receptor beta chains from a single sample sequenced in a study of blood T cell repertoires in COVID-19. Produced via immunoSEQ multiplex PCR; TCRdb's table is partial and in-frame only. The sample lists approximately 26,000 clones, roughly nine tenths occurring once. Sequenced: peripheral blood. Every receptor here comes from a man between 65 and 79 years old with active COVID-19.

The genes are TRBV12-3 or TRBV12-4 and TRBJ2-1, with D perhaps matching TRBD2 (6 bases). The CDR3 has 11 amino acids. Trimming pared 3 bases from V and 9 bases from J, leaving 6 bases between. CDR3 amino acids: CASSLGGEQFF. The CDR3 DNA is TGTGCCAGCAGTTTGGGGGGTGAGCAGTTCTTC.

This clone was recorded a few times. This chain uses TRBV13 with TRBJ1-5; D is unresolved. Per the germline V gene, CDR1 is PRHDT and CDR2 is FYEKMQ (reference sequence). This CDR3 comprises 16 residues. The V and J ends lost 5 bases and 3 bases respectively, with 17 bases between them. CDR3 coding DNA: TGTGCCAGCAGCATAAACGGTCCGTCGATCAATCAGCCCCAGCATTTT. Translation gives CASSINGPSINQPQHF.

The chain joins TRBV2 to TRBJ1-2, with 8 nucleotides matching TRBD1. The germline CDR1 and CDR2 sequences are SNHLY and FYNNEI. This CDR3 contains 15 residues. V gave up 5 bases and J gave up 2 bases; unmatched junction bases: 7. The chain's CDR3 is CASSPLGQANYGYTF. The CDR3 DNA reads TGTGCCAGCAGTCCCCTGGGACAGGCCAACTATGGCTACACCTTC.

The V and J genes are TRBV4-3 and TRBJ1-4; TRBD1 agrees at 7 bases. The length of the CDR3 is 14 residues. J gave up 8 bases and V 4 bases, and 7 bases lay outside the gene matches. Per germline, CDR1 LGHNA and CDR2 YSLEER. The CDR3 loop is CASSPAGGGEKLFF. The CDR3 bases are TGCGCCAGCAGCCCTGCAGGGGGTGGGGAAAAACTGTTTTTT.

V gene TRBV23-1 combines with J gene TRBJ1-3; D gene unclear. TRBV23-1 is known as an ORF, though its function is uncertain. This CDR3 region has 16 residues. The V end lost 0 bases, the J end lost 3 bases, and 12 bases lay between the germline ends. CDR3 nucleotides: TGCGCCAGCAGTCAATCGGGTGATTGCGGTGGAAACACCATATATTTT. It is translated as CASSQSGDCGGNTIYF.

The rearrangement uses TRBV19 and TRBJ1-5, with 7 bases aligning to TRBD1. This CDR3 has 17 amino acids. V shed 5 bases and J 0 bases; nucleotides not matched to a gene: 10. Germline CDR1 LNHDA, CDR2 SQIVND (reference sequence). CDR3 DNA sequence: TGTGCCAGTAGTCTAAGGGACAGACACGATAGCAATCAGCCCCAGCATTTT. It yields the protein CASSLRDRHDSNQPQHF.

Turning to this clone: Other DNA sequences in this sample translate to the same CDR3. This chain links TRBV2 with TRBJ1-6; 7 positions agree with TRBD1. Germline CDR1 is SNHLY and CDR2 is FYNNEI. This CDR3 spans 16 amino acids. With V trimmed by 6 bases and J by 0 bases, 5 bases remained unmatched. CDR3 sequence reads: CASRPDRFSYNSPLHF. As DNA, the CDR3 is TGTGCCAGCAGGCCGGACAGGTTCTCCTATAATTCACCCCTCCACTTT.

The chain joins TRBV2 to TRBJ2-7; TRBD1 agrees at 9 bases. The CDR3 sequence is 14 residues long. V was clipped by 6 bases and J by 0 bases; unmatched bases: 3. In germline, CDR1 is SNHLY, CDR2 FYNNEI. Here the CDR3 reads CASRGQGTSYEQYF. DNA for the CDR3: TGTGCCAGCAGGGGACAGGGTACCTCCTACGAGCAGTACTTC.

This chain connects TRBV6-5 to TRBJ1-2; 12 bases agree with TRBD1. Germline trimming cut 1 base from V and 8 bases from J; bases unmatched to any gene: 8. Germline CDR1 is MNHEY and CDR2 is SVGAGI. There are 16 residues in the CDR3. This CDR3 reads CASSYYGGQGARGYTF. The CDR3 coding sequence is TGTGCCAGCAGTTACTACGGGGGACAGGGGGCGCGGGGCTACACCTTC.

This clone was observed once. The chain combines TRBV29-1 with TRBJ2-5; D might be TRBD2 (5 bases). Germline loops: CDR1 SQVTM, CDR2 ANQGSEA. The CDR3 length is 13 residues. The V end was cut by 6 bases, the J end by 4 bases, with 15 bases between. CDR3 in amino acids: CSVRGWDRETQYF. The CDR3 DNA reads TGCAGCGTCCGGGGATGGGATCGAGAGACCCAGTACTTC.

V gene TRBV10-1 combines with J gene TRBJ1-1; a weak D match, TRBD1 (5 bases). The CDR3 is 16 amino acids. The germline V gene encodes CDR1 WNHNN and CDR2 SYGVQD (reference sequence). V was cut by 3 bases and J by 1 base, with 15 bases left in between. This chain's CDR3 is CASSEQVKHRNTEAFF. Written as DNA, the CDR3 is TGCGCCAGCAGTGAACAGGTCAAGCATAGGAACACTGAAGCTTTCTTT.

Here the CDR3 DNA reads TGCGCCAGCAGCCAACGAGGGGGCCAGGGCTACACCTTC. It translates to CASSQRGGQGYTF. The rearrangement links TRBV4-3 to TRBJ1-2; 7 positions match TRBD1. With 2 bases clipped from V and 8 bases from J, the junction kept 5 bases outside the gene matches. The CDR3 consists of 13 residues. Germline V CDR1 and CDR2: LGHNA, YSLEER.

Concerning this clone itself: Germline and junction disagree at one end, which may indicate a read error. The chain employs TRBV7-7 and TRBJ2-3, with 9 positions matching TRBD1. The CDR3 runs to 15 residues. CDR1 and CDR2 (germline): SSHAT, FNYEAQ (reference sequence). The chain's CDR3 is CASSPTGGGTDTQYF. Written as DNA, the CDR3 is TGTGCTAGCAGCCCCACAGGGGGCGGCACAGATACGCAGTATTTT.

The chain links TRBV5-6 to TRBJ2-2, with D tentatively TRBD2 (6 bases). The V end was cut by 0 bases, the J end by 4 bases, with 13 bases between. CDR3 size: 16 residues. Germline CDR1 SGHDT, CDR2 YYEEEE. Here the CDR3 reads CASSLALGGGTGELFF. The CDR3 DNA follows: TGTGCCAGCAGCTTGGCCCTCGGGGGAGGCACCGGGGAGCTGTTTTTT.

This sequence joins TRBV12-3 or TRBV12-4 and TRBJ1-2; tentatively, D is TRBD1 (5 bases). Trimming cost V 10 bases and J 7 bases, with 16 bases left between them. The CDR3 has 12 residues. The CDR3, as DNA: TGTGCCACCACCTTCGGGGGTGGTGGCTACACCTTC. It specifies CATTFGGGGYTF.

The gene calls are TRBV19 and TRBJ2-6; D unresolved. The germline V gene encodes CDR1 LNHDA and CDR2 SQIVND (reference sequence). Trimming took 4 bases from V and 0 from J, leaving 4 bases between them. The CDR3 length is 14 residues. The CDR3 is CASSTLSGANVLTF. In nucleotides, the CDR3 is TGTGCCAGTAGTACCCTCTCTGGGGCCAACGTCCTGACTTTC.

The rearrangement links TRBV10-3 to TRBJ1-3; D possibly corresponds to TRBD1 (6 bases). The CDR3 consists of 14 residues. Germline lookup yields CDR1 ENHRY and CDR2 SYGVKD. The germline V and J ends were trimmed by 5 bases and 1 base, with 9 bases remaining between them. The CDR3 sequence: CAISQGSSGNTIYF. CDR3 sequence (DNA): TGTGCCATCAGTCAGGGGTCATCTGGAAACACCATATATTTT.

This chain uses TRBV5-4 with TRBJ2-3, with 8 bases fitting TRBD1. Germline-derived CDR1 and CDR2 are SGHNT and YYREEE (reference sequence). CDR3 length: 16 residues. J gave up 6 bases and V 4 bases, and 13 bases lay outside the gene matches. The CDR3 DNA follows: TGTGCCAGCAGCCCTGGACAGGGTCAGGGGGTTGATACGCAGTATTTT. Its translation is CASSPGQGQGVDTQYF.

This chain connects TRBV4-3 to TRBJ2-1; TRBD2 is a possible D gene (7 bases). Germline V gene lookup returns CDR1 LGHNA and CDR2 YSLEER. This CDR3 contains 18 residues. The V end lost 1 base, the J end lost 0 bases, and 16 bases lay between the germline ends. The CDR3 region is CASSQVRGAKGSYNEQFF. The CDR3 DNA is TGCGCCAGCAGCCAAGTCCGGGGGGCCAAGGGCTCCTACAATGAGCAGTTCTTC.

The chain employs TRBV30 and TRBJ2-3; 7 bases line up with TRBD1. V trimming: 0 bases; J trimming: 7 bases; junction bases outside the gene matches: 10. CDR1 and CDR2 from the germline V gene are GTSNPN and SVGIG (reference sequence). CDR3 length equals 15 residues. CDR3 nucleotides: TGTGCCTGGAGTGTAACTGGACAGGTCCTCAATACGCAGTATTTT. Protein sequence: CAWSVTGQVLNTQYF. Looking up the rest from reference TRBV30 and TRBJ2-3 gives the full variable domain: SQTIHQWPATLVQPVGSPLSLECTVEGTSNPNLYWYRQAAGRGLQLLFYSVGIGQISSEVPQNLSASRPQDRQFILSSKKLLLSDSGFYLCAWSVTGQVLNTQYFGPGTRLTVL.

The chain uses TRBV20-1 and TRBJ1-2; D remains unclear. The V gene lost 2 bases and the J gene lost 4 bases, with 5 bases spanning the gap. The CDR3 spans 11 residues. Germline loops: CDR1 DFQATT, CDR2 SNEGSKA (reference sequence). CDR3 in DNA: TGCAGTGCTAGAAGGAGCTATGGCTACACCTTC. As protein: CSARRSYGYTF.

This sequence joins TRBV6-5 and TRBJ2-7; 7 positions match TRBD1. Germline assignment: CDR1 MNHEY and CDR2 SVGAGI. V was clipped by 0 bases and J by 5 bases; unmatched bases: 7. The CDR3 is 15 amino acids. CDR3 DNA sequence: TGTGCCAGCAGTTACTCGCGGACAGGCGGAAACGAGCAGTACTTC. This gives the protein CASSYSRTGGNEQYF.

This chain uses TRBV10-3 with TRBJ1-5, with D possibly being TRBD1 (5 bases). V was trimmed by 4 bases and J by 5 bases, leaving 9 bases between them. CDR3 length equals 13 residues. CDR1 is ENHRY, CDR2 SYGVKD, per germline. This CDR3 is CAISATVDQPQHF. The CDR3 DNA follows: TGTGCCATCAGTGCGACAGTCGATCAGCCCCAGCATTTT.

J is TRBJ2-7 and V is TRBV30; 7 nucleotides agree with TRBD1. Germline V gives CDR1 GTSNPN, CDR2 SVGIG (reference sequence). This CDR3 contains 14 residues. Trimming took 3 bases from V and 0 from J; bases not matched to a gene: 5. The CDR3: CAWRATGSSYEQYF. The CDR3 DNA is TGTGCCTGGAGAGCGACAGGGAGCTCCTACGAGCAGTACTTC.

This chain uses TRBV19 with TRBJ1-6; the D gene is possibly TRBD1 (6 bases). From germline, CDR1 is LNHDA and CDR2 SQIVND (reference sequence). This CDR3 spans 13 amino acids. V was pared by 8 bases and J by 5 bases, with 10 bases between. CDR3 amino acids: CASDTGNNSPLHF. Written as DNA, the CDR3 is TGTGCCAGTGATACAGGGAATAATTCACCCCTCCACTTT.

This clone occurred a few times. The V call is TRBV9, the J call TRBJ2-5; D is ambiguous. The length of the CDR3 is 13 residues. Trimming removed 1 base at V and 4 bases at J, with 8 bases between. Germline loops: CDR1 SGDLS, CDR2 YYNGEE. CDR3: CASSVSLGETQYF. The DNA for the CDR3 is TGTGCCAGCAGCGTAAGTCTAGGAGAGACCCAGTACTTC.

The chain has TRBV2 and TRBJ2-2; TRBD2 matches at 8 bases. V trimming: 6 bases; J trimming: 2 bases; junction bases outside the gene matches: 2. The CDR3 consists of 14 residues. Germline assignment: CDR1 SNHLY and CDR2 FYNNEI. Here the CDR3 DNA reads TGTGCCAGCAGGACTAGCGCTAACACCGGGGAGCTGTTTTTT. Amino acid sequence: CASRTSANTGELFF.